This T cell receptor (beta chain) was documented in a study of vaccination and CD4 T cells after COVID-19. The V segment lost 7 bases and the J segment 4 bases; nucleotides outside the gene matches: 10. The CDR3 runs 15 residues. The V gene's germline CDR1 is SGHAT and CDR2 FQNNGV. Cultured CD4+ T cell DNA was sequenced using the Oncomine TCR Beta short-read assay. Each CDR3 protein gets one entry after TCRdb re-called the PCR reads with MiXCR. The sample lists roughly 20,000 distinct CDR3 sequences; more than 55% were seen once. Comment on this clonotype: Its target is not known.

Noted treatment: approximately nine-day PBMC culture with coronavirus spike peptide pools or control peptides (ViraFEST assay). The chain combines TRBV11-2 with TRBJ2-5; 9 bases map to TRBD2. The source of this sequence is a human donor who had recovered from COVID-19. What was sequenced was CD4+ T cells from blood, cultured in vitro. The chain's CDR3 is CASKRLAGRLETQYF. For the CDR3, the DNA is TGTGCCAGCAAGCGGCTAGCGGGACGTCTAGAGACCCAGTACTTC.